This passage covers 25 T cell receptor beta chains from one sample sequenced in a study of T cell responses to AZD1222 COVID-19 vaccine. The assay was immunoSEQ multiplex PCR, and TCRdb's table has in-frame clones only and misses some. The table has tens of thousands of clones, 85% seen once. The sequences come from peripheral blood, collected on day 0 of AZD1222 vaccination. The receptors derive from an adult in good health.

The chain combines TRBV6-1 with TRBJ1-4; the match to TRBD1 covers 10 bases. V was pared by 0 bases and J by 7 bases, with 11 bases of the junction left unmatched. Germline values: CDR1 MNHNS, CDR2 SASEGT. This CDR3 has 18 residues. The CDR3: CASSEAQATGGMGEKLFF. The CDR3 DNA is TGTGCCAGCAGTGAAGCCCAAGCGACAGGGGGCATGGGTGAAAAACTGTTTTTT.

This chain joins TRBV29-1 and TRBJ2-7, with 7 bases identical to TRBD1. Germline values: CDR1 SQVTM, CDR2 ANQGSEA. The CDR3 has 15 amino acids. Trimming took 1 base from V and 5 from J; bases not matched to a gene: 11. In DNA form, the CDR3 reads TGCAGCGTTGAAGGGCCCACGACAGGGTTTAACGAGCAGTACTTC. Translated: CSVEGPTTGFNEQYF.

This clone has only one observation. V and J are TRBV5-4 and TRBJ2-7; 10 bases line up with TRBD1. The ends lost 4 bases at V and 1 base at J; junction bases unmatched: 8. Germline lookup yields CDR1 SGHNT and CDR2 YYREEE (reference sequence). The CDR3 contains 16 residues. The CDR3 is CASSPPVGQGSYEQYF. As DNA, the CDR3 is TGTGCCAGCAGCCCGCCGGTGGGACAGGGGTCCTACGAGCAGTACTTC.

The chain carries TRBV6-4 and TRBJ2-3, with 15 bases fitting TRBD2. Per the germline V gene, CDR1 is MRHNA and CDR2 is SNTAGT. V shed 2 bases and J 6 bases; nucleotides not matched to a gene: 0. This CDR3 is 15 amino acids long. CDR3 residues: CASSDGTSGGDTQYF. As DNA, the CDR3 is TGTGCCAGCAGTGACGGGACTAGCGGGGGGGATACGCAGTATTTT.

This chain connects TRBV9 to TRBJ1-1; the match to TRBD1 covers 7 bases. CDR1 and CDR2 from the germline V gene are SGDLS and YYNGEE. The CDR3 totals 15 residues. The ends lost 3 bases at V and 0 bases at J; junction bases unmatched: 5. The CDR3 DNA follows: TGTGCCAGCAGCGCCCGGACAGGCATGAACACTGAAGCTTTCTTT. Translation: CASSARTGMNTEAFF.

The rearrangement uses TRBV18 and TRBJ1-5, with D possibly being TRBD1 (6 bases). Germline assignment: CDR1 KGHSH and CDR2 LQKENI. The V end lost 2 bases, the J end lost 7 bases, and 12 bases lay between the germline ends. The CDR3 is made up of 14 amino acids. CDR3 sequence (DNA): TGTGCCAGCTCACCAGGACCAGGGGACCAGCCCCAGCATTTT. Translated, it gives CASSPGPGDQPQHF.

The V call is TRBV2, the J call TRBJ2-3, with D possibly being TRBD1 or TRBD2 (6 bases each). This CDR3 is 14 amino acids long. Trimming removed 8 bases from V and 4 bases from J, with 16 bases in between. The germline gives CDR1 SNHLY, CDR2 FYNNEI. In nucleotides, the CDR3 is TGTGCCAGCCTTGGGCAGGGGAGGCCAGATACGCAGTATTTT. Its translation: CASLGQGRPDTQYF. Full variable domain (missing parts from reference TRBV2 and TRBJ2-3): EPEVTQTPSHQVTQMGQEVILRCVPISNHLYFYWYRQILGQKVEFLVSFYNNEISEKSEIFDDQFSVERPDGSNFTLKIRSTKLEDSAMYFCASLGQGRPDTQYFGPGTRLTVL.

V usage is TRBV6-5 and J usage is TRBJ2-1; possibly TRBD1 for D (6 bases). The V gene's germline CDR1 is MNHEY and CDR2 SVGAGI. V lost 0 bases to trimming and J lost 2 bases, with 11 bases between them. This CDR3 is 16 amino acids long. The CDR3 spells CASSYSAGAAYNEQFF. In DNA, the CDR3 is TGTGCCAGCAGTTACTCGGCAGGGGCGGCCTACAATGAGCAGTTCTTC.

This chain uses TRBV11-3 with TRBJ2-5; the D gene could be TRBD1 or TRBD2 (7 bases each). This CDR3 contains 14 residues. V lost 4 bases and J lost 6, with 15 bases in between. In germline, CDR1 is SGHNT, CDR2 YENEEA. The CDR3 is CASSSGGGGQTQYF. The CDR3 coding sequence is TGTGCCAGCAGCTCAGGGGGAGGGGGCCAGACCCAGTACTTC.

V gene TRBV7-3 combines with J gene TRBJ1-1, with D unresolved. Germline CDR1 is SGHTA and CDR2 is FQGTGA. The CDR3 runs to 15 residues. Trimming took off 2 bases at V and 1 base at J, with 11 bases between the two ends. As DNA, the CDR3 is TGTGCCAGCAGCTTATTTGCAGGTACGAACACTGAAGCTTTCTTT. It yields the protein CASSLFAGTNTEAFF.

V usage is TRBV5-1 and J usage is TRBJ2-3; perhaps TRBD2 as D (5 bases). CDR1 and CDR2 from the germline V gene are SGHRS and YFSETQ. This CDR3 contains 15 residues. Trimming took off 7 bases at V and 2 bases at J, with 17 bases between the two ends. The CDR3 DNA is TGCGCCAGCTCCTCGGACTCCCATACCACAGATACGCAGTATTTT. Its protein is CASSSDSHTTDTQYF.

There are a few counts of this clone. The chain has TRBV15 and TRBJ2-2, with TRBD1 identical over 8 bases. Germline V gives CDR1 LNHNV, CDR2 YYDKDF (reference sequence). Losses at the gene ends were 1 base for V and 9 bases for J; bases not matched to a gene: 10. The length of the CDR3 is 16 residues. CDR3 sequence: CATSRVQGVITRELFF. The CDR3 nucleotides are TGTGCCACCAGCAGAGTACAGGGGGTGATAACCCGGGAGCTGTTTTTT.

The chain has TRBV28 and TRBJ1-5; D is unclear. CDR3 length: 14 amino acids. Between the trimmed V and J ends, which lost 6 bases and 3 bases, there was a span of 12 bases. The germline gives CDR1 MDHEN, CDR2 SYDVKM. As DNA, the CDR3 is TGTGCCAGCAGGCCCGGCTGGGTCAATCAGCCCCAGCATTTT. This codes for CASRPGWVNQPQHF.

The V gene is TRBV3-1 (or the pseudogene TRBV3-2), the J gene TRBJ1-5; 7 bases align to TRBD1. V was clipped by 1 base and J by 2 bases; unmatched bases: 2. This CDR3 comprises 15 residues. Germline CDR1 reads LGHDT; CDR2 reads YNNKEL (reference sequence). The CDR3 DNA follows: TGTGCCAGCAGCCAAGCGGGGACAGGCAATCAGCCCCAGCATTTT. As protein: CASSQAGTGNQPQHF.

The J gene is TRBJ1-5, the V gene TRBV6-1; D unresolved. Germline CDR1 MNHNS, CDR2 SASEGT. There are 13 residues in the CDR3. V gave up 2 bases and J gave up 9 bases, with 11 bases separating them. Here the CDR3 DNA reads TGTGCCAGCAGTGAAAGTACGTGGGGGCCCCAGCATTTT. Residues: CASSESTWGPQHF.

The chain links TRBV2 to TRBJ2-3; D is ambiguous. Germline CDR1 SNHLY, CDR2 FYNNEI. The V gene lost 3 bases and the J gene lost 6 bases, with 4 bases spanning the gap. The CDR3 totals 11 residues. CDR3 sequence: CASSDPDTQYF. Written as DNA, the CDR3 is TGTGCCAGCAGTGACCCGGATACGCAGTATTTT.

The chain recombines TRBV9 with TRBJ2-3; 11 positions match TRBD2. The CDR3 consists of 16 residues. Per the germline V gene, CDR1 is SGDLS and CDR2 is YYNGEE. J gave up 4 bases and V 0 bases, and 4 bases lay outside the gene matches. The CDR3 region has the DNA TGTGCCAGCAGCGTAGGAGGTAGCGGGGGGGCAGATACGCAGTATTTT. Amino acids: CASSVGGSGGADTQYF.

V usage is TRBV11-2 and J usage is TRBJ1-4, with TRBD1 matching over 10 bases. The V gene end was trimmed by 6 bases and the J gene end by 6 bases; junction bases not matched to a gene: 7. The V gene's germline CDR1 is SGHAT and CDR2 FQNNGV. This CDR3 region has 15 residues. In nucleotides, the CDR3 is TGTGCCAGCAGAGATCCGGGACAGGGGTATGAAAAACTGTTTTTT. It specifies CASRDPGQGYEKLFF.

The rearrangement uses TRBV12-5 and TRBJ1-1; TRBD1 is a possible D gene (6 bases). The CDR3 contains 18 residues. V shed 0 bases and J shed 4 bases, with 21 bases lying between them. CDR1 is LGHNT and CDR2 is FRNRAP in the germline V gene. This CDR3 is CASGLVVLSQGIGTEAFF. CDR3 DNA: TGTGCTAGTGGTTTGGTAGTACTATCCCAGGGGATCGGCACTGAAGCTTTCTTT.

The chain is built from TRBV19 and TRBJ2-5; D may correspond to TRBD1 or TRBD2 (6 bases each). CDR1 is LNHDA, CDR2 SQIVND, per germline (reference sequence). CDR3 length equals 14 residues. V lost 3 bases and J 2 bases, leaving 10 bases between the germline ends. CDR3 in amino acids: CASSIGGPQETQYF. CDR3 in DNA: TGTGCCAGTAGTATTGGGGGGCCGCAAGAGACCCAGTACTTC.

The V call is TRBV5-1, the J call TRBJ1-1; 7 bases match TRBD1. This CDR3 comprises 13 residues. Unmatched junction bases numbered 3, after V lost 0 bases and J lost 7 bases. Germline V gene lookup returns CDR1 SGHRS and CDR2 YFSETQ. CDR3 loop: CASSLASGGEAFF. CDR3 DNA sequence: TGCGCCAGCAGCTTGGCCTCAGGGGGTGAAGCTTTCTTT.

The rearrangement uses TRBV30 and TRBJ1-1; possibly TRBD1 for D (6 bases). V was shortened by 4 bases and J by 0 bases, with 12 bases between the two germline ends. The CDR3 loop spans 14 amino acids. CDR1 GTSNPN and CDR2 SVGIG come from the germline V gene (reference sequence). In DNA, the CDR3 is TGTGCCTGGATACAGGGTTTTGTGAACACTGAAGCTTTCTTT. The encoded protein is CAWIQGFVNTEAFF.

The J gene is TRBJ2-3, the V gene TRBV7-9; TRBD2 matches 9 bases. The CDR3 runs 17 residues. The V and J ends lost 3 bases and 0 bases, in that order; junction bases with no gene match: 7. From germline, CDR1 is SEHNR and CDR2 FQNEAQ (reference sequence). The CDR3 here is CASSLGGGASSTDTQYF. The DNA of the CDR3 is TGTGCCAGCAGCTTGGGCGGGGGGGCCTCTAGCACAGATACGCAGTATTTT.

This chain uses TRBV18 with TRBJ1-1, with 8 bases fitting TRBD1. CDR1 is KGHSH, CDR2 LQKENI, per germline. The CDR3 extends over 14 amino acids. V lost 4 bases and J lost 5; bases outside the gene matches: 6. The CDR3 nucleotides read TGTGCCAGCTCACGCGGGACAGGAGAAACTGAAGCTTTCTTT. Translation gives CASSRGTGETEAFF.

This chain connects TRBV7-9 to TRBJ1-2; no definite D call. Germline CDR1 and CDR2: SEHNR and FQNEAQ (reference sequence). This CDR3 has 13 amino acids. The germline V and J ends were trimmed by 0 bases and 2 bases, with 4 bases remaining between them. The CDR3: CASSLAPNYGYTF. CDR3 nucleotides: TGTGCCAGCAGCTTAGCGCCCAACTATGGCTACACCTTC.